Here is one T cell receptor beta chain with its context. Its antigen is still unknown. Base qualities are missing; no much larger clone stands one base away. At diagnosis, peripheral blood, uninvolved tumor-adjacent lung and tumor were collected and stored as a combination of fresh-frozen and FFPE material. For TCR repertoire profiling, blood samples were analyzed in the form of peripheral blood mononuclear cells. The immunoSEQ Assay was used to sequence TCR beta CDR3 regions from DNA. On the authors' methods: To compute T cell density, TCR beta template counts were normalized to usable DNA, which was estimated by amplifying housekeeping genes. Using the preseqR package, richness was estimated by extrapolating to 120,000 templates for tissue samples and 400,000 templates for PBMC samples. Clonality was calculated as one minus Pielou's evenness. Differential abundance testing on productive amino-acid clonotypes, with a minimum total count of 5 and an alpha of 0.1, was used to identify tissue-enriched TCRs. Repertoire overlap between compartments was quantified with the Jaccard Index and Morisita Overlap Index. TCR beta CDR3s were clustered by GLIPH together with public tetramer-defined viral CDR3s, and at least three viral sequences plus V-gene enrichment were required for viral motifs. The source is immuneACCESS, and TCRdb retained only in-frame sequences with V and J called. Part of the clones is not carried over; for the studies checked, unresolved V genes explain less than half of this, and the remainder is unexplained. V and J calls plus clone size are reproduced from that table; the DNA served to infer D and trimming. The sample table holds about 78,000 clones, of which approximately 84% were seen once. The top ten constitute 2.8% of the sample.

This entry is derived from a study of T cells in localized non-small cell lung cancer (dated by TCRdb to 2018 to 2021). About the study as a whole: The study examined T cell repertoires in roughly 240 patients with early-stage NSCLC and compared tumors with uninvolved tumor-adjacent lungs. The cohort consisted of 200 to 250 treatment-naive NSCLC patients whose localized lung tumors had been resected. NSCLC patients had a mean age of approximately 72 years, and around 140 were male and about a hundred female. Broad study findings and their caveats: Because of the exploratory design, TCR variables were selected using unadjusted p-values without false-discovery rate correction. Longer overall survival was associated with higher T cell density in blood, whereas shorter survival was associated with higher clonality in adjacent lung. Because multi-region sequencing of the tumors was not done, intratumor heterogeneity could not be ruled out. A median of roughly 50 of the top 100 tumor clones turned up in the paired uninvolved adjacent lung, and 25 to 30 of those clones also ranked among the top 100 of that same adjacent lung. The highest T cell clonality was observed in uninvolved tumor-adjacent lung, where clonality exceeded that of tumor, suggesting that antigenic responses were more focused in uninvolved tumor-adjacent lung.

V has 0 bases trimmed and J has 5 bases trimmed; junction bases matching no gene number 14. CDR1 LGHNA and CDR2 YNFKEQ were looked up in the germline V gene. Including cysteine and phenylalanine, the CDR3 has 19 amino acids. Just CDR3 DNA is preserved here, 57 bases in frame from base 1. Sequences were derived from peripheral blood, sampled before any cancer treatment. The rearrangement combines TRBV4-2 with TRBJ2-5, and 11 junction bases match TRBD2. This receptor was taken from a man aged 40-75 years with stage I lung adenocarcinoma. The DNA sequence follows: TGTGCCAGCAGCCAAGATCCAGGGGTTAGCGGGGGGGCCAGGGAGACCCAGTACTTC. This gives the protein CASSQDPGVSGGARETQYF.